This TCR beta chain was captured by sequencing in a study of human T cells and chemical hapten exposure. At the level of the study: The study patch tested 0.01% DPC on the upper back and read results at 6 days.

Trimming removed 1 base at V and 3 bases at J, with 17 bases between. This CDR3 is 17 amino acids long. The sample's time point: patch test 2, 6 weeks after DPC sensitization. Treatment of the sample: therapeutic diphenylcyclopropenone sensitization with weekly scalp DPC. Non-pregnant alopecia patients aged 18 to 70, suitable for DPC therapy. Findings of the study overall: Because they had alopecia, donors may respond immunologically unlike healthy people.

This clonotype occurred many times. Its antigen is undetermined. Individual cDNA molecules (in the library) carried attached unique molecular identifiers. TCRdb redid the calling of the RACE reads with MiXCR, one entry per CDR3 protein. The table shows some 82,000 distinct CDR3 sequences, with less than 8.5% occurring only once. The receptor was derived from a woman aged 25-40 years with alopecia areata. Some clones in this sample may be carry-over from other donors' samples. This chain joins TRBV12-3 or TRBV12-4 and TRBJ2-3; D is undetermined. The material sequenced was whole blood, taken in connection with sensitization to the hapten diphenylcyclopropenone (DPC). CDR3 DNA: TGTGCCAGCAGTTTAGGGCCGATGGGCCTCGTGACAGATACGCAGTATTTT. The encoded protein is CASSLGPMGLVTDTQYF.